Presented here are 27 T cell receptor beta chains from one specimen sequenced in a study of CD8 T cells in ankylosing spondylitis. General study points: Blood from ankylosing spondylitis patients appeared to carry a characteristic roughly eight-variant TCR beta motif.

TCRdb re-called the 5' RACE reads through MiXCR, storing one row per CDR3 protein. The sample contains about 450,000 distinct CDR3 sequences, roughly a quarter of which appear only once. Their antigen targets remain unknown. The specimen was blood, either unsorted or a sorted T cell fraction (not recorded which). The receptor source for this set is a male donor with ankylosing spondylitis.

The V gene is TRBV15, the J gene TRBJ2-3; D gene ambiguous. Germline V gene data show CDR1 as LNHNV and CDR2 as YYDKDF (reference sequence). The CDR3 spans 13 residues. The V gene lost 1 base and the J gene lost 6 bases, with 8 bases spanning the gap. The CDR3 sequence is CATSRGGFDTQYF. The CDR3 coding sequence is TGTGCCACCAGCAGAGGCGGTTTCGATACGCAGTATTTT.

This clonotype was seen only a few times. The chain employs TRBV5-1 and TRBJ1-5; 7 positions match TRBD1. Germline assignment: CDR1 SGHRS and CDR2 YFSETQ. This CDR3 is built from 14 residues. V was pared by 4 bases and J by 4 bases, with 5 bases of the junction left unmatched. In nucleotides, the CDR3 is TGCGCCAGCAGCGAAGGGGGCGCGAATCAGCCCCAGCATTTT. Amino acids: CASSEGGANQPQHF. Based on the CDR3 plus reference TRBV5-1 and TRBJ1-5, the full variable domain is KAGVTQTPRYLIKTRGQQVTLSCSPISGHRSVSWYQQTPGQGLQFLFEYFSETQRNKGNFPGRFSGRQFSNSRSEMNVSTLELGDSALYLCASSEGGANQPQHFGDGTRLSIL.

The chain has TRBV6-1 and TRBJ2-2, with D possibly matching TRBD1 (6 bases). Germline loops: CDR1 MNHNS, CDR2 SASEGT. The CDR3 has 16 amino acids. Between the trimmed V and J ends, which lost 6 bases and 0 bases, there was a span of 14 bases. The CDR3 sequence: CASSIRTDPNTGELFF. Here the CDR3 DNA reads TGTGCCAGCAGCATCAGGACAGATCCGAACACCGGGGAGCTGTTTTTT.

CDR3 nucleotides: TGTGCCAGCAGCTGGACAGGGGGAGCGGAGACCCAGTACTTC. It encodes CASSWTGGAETQYF. The V and J genes are TRBV5-5 and TRBJ2-5, with 10 bases aligning to TRBD1. V shed 3 bases and J 5 bases; nucleotides not matched to a gene: 4. CDR1 is SGHKS and CDR2 is YYEKEE in the germline V gene (reference sequence). This CDR3 contains 14 residues.

This clonotype was seen ten or more times. This chain uses TRBV4-1 with TRBJ2-3, with 10 nucleotides matching TRBD2. Looked up from germline, CDR1 is MGHRA and CDR2 is YSYEKL. The CDR3 has 16 amino acids. After removal of 1 base from V and 5 bases from J, the junction contained 6 bases not matched to a gene. The CDR3 sequence: CASSQVASGSLDTQYF. CDR3 sequence (DNA): TGCGCCAGCAGCCAAGTGGCTAGCGGGAGTTTAGATACGCAGTATTTT.

The chain carries TRBV24-1 and TRBJ2-3, with D tentatively TRBD2 (5 bases). The V gene lost 7 bases and the J gene lost 2 bases, with 12 bases spanning the gap. From germline, CDR1 is KGHDR and CDR2 SFDVKD. The length of the CDR3 is 14 residues. The CDR3 region is CATSPERFTDTQYF. CDR3 DNA: TGTGCCACCAGCCCGGAGCGGTTCACAGATACGCAGTATTTT.

The genes are TRBV20-1 and TRBJ1-5; 7 bases agree with TRBD1. Germline loops: CDR1 DFQATT, CDR2 SNEGSKA (reference sequence). The V segment lost 5 bases and the J segment 5 bases; nucleotides outside the gene matches: 3. The CDR3 spans 12 residues. The CDR3 sequence is CSAPRGDQPQHF. The CDR3 nucleotides read TGCAGTGCTCCCAGGGGGGATCAGCCCCAGCATTTT.

Only a few counts were recorded for this clonotype. This chain joins TRBV12-3 or TRBV12-4 and TRBJ2-2; 7 nucleotides match TRBD2. J was trimmed by 6 bases and V by 1 base; bases with no gene match: 5. This CDR3 is 15 amino acids long. The CDR3 protein is CASSLVAGVAGELFF. The CDR3 DNA reads TGTGCCAGCAGTTTAGTGGCGGGAGTAGCCGGGGAGCTGTTTTTT.

This chain joins TRBV5-6 and TRBJ2-5; the D gene could be TRBD1 or TRBD2 (5 bases each). V was cut by 2 bases and J by 5 bases, with 13 bases left in between. Germline assignment: CDR1 SGHDT and CDR2 YYEEEE. The CDR3 has 14 residues. CDR3: CASSLGTTRETQYF. CDR3 DNA sequence: TGTGCCAGCAGCTTAGGGACCACGAGGGAGACCCAGTACTTC.

This clonotype was detected only a few times. The rearrangement joins TRBV24-1 to TRBJ2-3; D not resolved. CDR1 is KGHDR, CDR2 SFDVKD, per germline. CDR3 length: 13 residues. Trimming stripped 10 bases from V and 0 bases from J, with 10 bases between. The CDR3: CATVDGSTDTQYF. For the CDR3, the DNA is TGTGCCACTGTGGACGGAAGCACAGATACGCAGTATTTT.

The V and J genes are TRBV20-1 and TRBJ2-1; 7 bases match TRBD2. This CDR3 region has 14 residues. Per germline, CDR1 DFQATT and CDR2 SNEGSKA (reference sequence). V lost 2 bases, J lost 3 bases, and 4 bases stayed unmatched. The CDR3 protein is CSARRTRVYNEQFF. CDR3 nucleotide sequence: TGCAGTGCTAGAAGGACTAGAGTCTACAATGAGCAGTTCTTC.

The sample holds a few counts of this clonotype. The chain carries TRBV5-1 and TRBJ1-2, with 10 positions matching TRBD1. Germline values: CDR1 SGHRS, CDR2 YFSETQ. This CDR3 region has 16 residues. V gave up 4 bases and J gave up 3 bases; unmatched junction bases: 9. CDR3 sequence (DNA): TGCGCCAGCAGCACATCCGGGACAGGGGTGGACTATGGCTACACCTTC. It specifies CASSTSGTGVDYGYTF.

V and J are TRBV20-1 and TRBJ2-1; D is unclear. This CDR3 is 14 amino acids long. Between the trimmed V and J ends, which lost 6 bases and 4 bases, there was a span of 16 bases. Germline CDR1 and CDR2: DFQATT and SNEGSKA (reference sequence). The CDR3 region has the DNA TGCAGTGCCGTCCTATTCGACGGATACAATGAGCAGTTCTTC. Its translation is CSAVLFDGYNEQFF.

This chain connects TRBV9 to TRBJ2-2; TRBD1 might be the D (5 bases). The CDR3 totals 16 residues. CDR1 is SGDLS and CDR2 is YYNGEE in the germline V gene. The germline V and J ends were trimmed by 0 bases and 1 base, with 10 bases remaining between them. CDR3 sequence reads: CASSVGFRVNTGELFF. The CDR3 region has the DNA TGTGCCAGCAGCGTAGGGTTCAGGGTGAACACCGGGGAGCTGTTTTTT.

J is TRBJ1-3 and V is TRBV29-1; 11 nucleotides align to TRBD1. The V gene end was trimmed by 6 bases and the J gene end by 0 bases; junction bases not matched to a gene: 7. Germline assignment: CDR1 SQVTM and CDR2 ANQGSEA. The CDR3 length is 16 residues. CDR3: CSVRPGQGDSGNTIYF. CDR3 in DNA: TGCAGCGTCCGCCCGGGACAGGGGGACTCTGGAAACACCATATATTTT.

This clonotype was found a few times. This rearrangement joins TRBV12-3 or TRBV12-4 to TRBJ2-1; D possibly uses TRBD1 or TRBD2 (5 bases each). Trimming stripped 10 bases from V and 1 base from J, with 14 bases between. This CDR3 spans 14 amino acids. CDR3 sequence: CAIEGRMSYNEQFF. The DNA for the CDR3 is TGTGCCATCGAGGGGCGCATGTCCTACAATGAGCAGTTCTTC.

This chain connects TRBV5-1 to TRBJ1-2; no firm D call. The CDR3 runs 14 residues. Germline V gives CDR1 SGHRS, CDR2 YFSETQ. Trimming left V 3 bases short and J 0 bases short, with 9 bases between. This CDR3 reads CASSSRQANYGYTF. The CDR3 bases are TGCGCCAGCAGCTCTCGGCAGGCTAACTATGGCTACACCTTC.

This chain joins TRBV29-1 and TRBJ2-7; a possible D gene is TRBD1 (5 bases). V was clipped by 3 bases and J by 2 bases, with 5 bases between them. The CDR3 spans 11 residues. Germline loops: CDR1 SQVTM, CDR2 ANQGSEA. The CDR3 DNA sequence: TGCAGCGTTGAGACAGCCTACGAGCAGTACTTC. This codes for CSVETAYEQYF.

The chain links TRBV7-6 to TRBJ2-6; 9 bases align to TRBD1. The germline gives CDR1 SGHVS, CDR2 FNYEAQ. The CDR3 runs 15 residues. V trimming: 0 bases; J trimming: 9 bases; junction bases outside the gene matches: 3. CDR3 DNA: TGTGCCAGCAGCTTAGCCGGACAGGGGAACAACGTCCTGACTTTC. This gives the protein CASSLAGQGNNVLTF.

This clonotype was recorded a few times. The chain is built from TRBV11-2 and TRBJ2-5; 9 nucleotides line up with TRBD2. V lost 4 bases to trimming and J lost 5 bases; unmatched junction nucleotides: 2. Germline lookup yields CDR1 SGHAT and CDR2 FQNNGV. CDR3 length: 13 amino acids. CDR3 sequence (DNA): TGTGCCAGCAGCTCTACTAGCGGGGAGACCCAGTACTTC. Residues: CASSSTSGETQYF.

The chain is built from TRBV20-1 and TRBJ2-7; 12 nucleotides match TRBD1. The CDR3 sequence is 14 residues long. V lost 6 bases and J lost 6; bases outside the gene matches: 9. Germline CDR1 reads DFQATT; CDR2 reads SNEGSKA (reference sequence). CDR3 bases: TGCAGTGCGCAACCCGGGACAGGGGGCATCGAGCAGTACGTC. Amino acids: CSAQPGTGGIEQYV.

This clonotype was detected a few times. For the CDR3, the DNA is TGTGCCAGCAGTCGGGGACCTTTGTACCAAGAGACCCAGTACTTC. Protein product: CASSRGPLYQETQYF. V is TRBV6-1 and J is TRBJ2-5; D tentatively reads TRBD1 or TRBD2 (5 bases each). The CDR3 has 15 amino acids. In germline, CDR1 is MNHNS, CDR2 SASEGT. V was shortened by 5 bases and J by 0 bases, with 13 bases between the two germline ends.

This clonotype was seen repeatedly, ten times or more. This sequence joins TRBV12-3 or TRBV12-4 and TRBJ1-3; 7 bases fit TRBD1. The CDR3 sequence is 12 residues long. V trimming: 8 bases; J trimming: 4 bases; junction bases outside the gene matches: 2. This CDR3 is CASGTAGNTIYF. The CDR3 bases are TGTGCCAGCGGGACAGCAGGAAACACCATATATTTT.

The rearrangement joins TRBV20-1 to TRBJ1-6; possible D gene TRBD1, 6 bases. Trimming removed 0 bases at V and 7 bases at J, with 7 bases between. Germline CDR1 reads DFQATT; CDR2 reads SNEGSKA (reference sequence). The CDR3 spans 13 residues. The chain's CDR3 is CSARDQGNSPLHF. As DNA, the CDR3 is TGCAGTGCTAGAGATCAGGGGAATTCACCCCTCCACTTT.

This clonotype has only a few counts. The chain carries TRBV6-1 and TRBJ2-1; D is unresolved. Per germline, CDR1 MNHNS and CDR2 SASEGT. This CDR3 comprises 13 residues. Trimming took 8 bases from V and 4 from J, leaving 12 bases between them. CDR3 nucleotide sequence: TGTGCCAGCGGAGTAGTGGGATACAATGAGCAGTTCTTC. Translating gives CASGVVGYNEQFF.

The genes are TRBV19 and TRBJ2-3; tentatively, D is TRBD2 (5 bases). V was shortened by 0 bases and J by 3 bases, with 10 bases between the two germline ends. Germline lookup yields CDR1 LNHDA and CDR2 SQIVND (reference sequence). The CDR3 is made up of 15 amino acids. The CDR3 region has the DNA TGTGCCAGTAGTATAGAGAGGGAGTTGACAGATACGCAGTATTTT. Its protein product is CASSIERELTDTQYF.

The chain is built from TRBV20-1 and TRBJ2-1, with D possibly being TRBD2 (5 bases). V dropped 0 bases and J dropped 2 bases, with 11 bases sitting between them. This CDR3 has 15 amino acids. Germline V gene sequence: CDR1 DFQATT, CDR2 SNEGSKA (reference sequence). The CDR3 sequence: CSARDPYGAYNEQFF. CDR3 in DNA: TGCAGTGCTAGAGATCCGTACGGGGCCTACAATGAGCAGTTCTTC.